This is a list of T cell receptor beta chains from one sample in a study of identical twins. One entry per CDR3 protein, called by TCRdb with MiXCR from the 5' RACE reads. The data contain approximately 670,000 distinct CDR3 sequences, 5.5% to 7.5% of them singletons. The sequencing sample was made of naive T cells sorted from blood. The receptors were sampled from a man aged 18 to 30 in good health. Both conserved end residues are part of each CDR3. The D gene is left open where the match is weak. Not every row has a clone size; where given, it reads once, few, many or a size class.

clone size	V gene	D gene	J gene	CDR3 protein	CDR3 DNA
many	TRBV20-1	TRBD2	TRBJ2-7	CSAKGLASYEQYF	TGCAGTGCCAAGGGACTAGCCTCCTACGAGCAGTACTTC
few	TRBV4-2	NA	TRBJ2-5	CASSQPTGSETQYF	TGTGCCAGCAGCCAACCGACAGGATCAGAGACCCAGTACTTC
few	TRBV20-1	TRBD2	TRBJ2-5	CSAIRWTSGREETQYF	TGCAGTGCTATACGATGGACTAGCGGGAGGGAAGAGACCCAGTACTTC
many	TRBV5-6	NA	TRBJ2-1	CASSFPGGVYNEQFF	TGTGCCAGCAGCTTTCCTGGCGGCGTCTACAATGAGCAGTTCTTC
few	TRBV12-3/TRBV12-4	NA	TRBJ2-6	CASSLIPSSSGANVLTF	TGTGCCAGCAGTCTGATACCCTCCAGCTCTGGGGCCAACGTCCTGACTTTC
many	TRBV20-1	NA	TRBJ2-1	CSASSYSYNEQFF	TGCAGTGCTAGTAGCTATTCCTACAATGAGCAGTTCTTC
NA	TRBV4-1	NA	TRBJ1-1	CASSQEWDTEAFF	TGCGCCAGCAGCCAAGAATGGGACACTGAAGCTTTCTTT
many	TRBV27	NA	TRBJ2-1	CASSPYSKGGAQGQFF	TGTGCCAGCAGTCCATACAGTAAGGGGGGGGCTCAGGGGCAGTTCTTC
few	TRBV12-3/TRBV12-4	NA	TRBJ1-4	CASSNRFSNEKLFF	TGTGCCAGCAGCAACAGGTTTTCTAATGAAAAACTGTTTTTT
few	TRBV20-1	NA	TRBJ2-5	CSARDMYTQETQYF	TGCAGTGCTAGAGATATGTACACTCAAGAGACCCAGTACTTC
few	TRBV12-5	NA	TRBJ1-2	CASGSLDGYTF	TGTGCTAGTGGTTCTCTGGACGGCTACACCTTC
NA	TRBV5-1	TRBD2	TRBJ2-1	CASRSAGGPFSSYNEQFF	TGCGCCAGCAGGTCGGCGGGAGGGCCCTTTAGCTCCTACAATGAGCAGTTCTTC
many	TRBV15	TRBD2	TRBJ2-3	CATSTGNGRAADTQYF	TGTGCCACCAGCACCGGTAACGGGAGGGCCGCAGATACGCAGTATTTT
many	TRBV6-5	NA	TRBJ1-1	CASSQGSTEAFF	TGCGCCAGCAGCCAGGGGAGCACTGAAGCTTTCTTT
NA	TRBV20-1	TRBD2	TRBJ2-1	CSARGPPLLADPYQQFF	TGCAGTGCTAGAGGGCCCCCGCTGCTAGCGGACCCCTACCAGCAGTTCTTC
NA	TRBV7-9	NA	TRBJ1-4	CASSIPPGRPDEKLFF	TGTGCCAGCAGCATACCCCCGGGAAGGCCGGATGAAAAACTGTTTTTT
many	TRBV25-1	NA	TRBJ1-5	CASSGDNQPQHF	TGTGCCAGCAGTGGAGATAATCAGCCCCAGCATTTT
NA	TRBV12-3/TRBV12-4	NA	TRBJ2-3	CASGQDTQYF	TGTGCCAGCGGGCAAGATACGCAGTATTTT
many	TRBV28	NA	TRBJ2-7	CASSPVGHTLFEQYF	TGTGCCAGCAGTCCCGTGGGCCATACTCTGTTCGAGCAGTACTTC
many	TRBV18	NA	TRBJ1-2	CASSPEQAKGYTF	TGTGCCAGCTCACCGGAACAGGCCAAAGGCTACACCTTC
many	TRBV7-8	NA	TRBJ1-1	CASSPLGWNTEAFF	TGTGCCAGCAGCCCGTTGGGGTGGAACACTGAAGCTTTCTTT
many	TRBV29-1	NA	TRBJ2-1	CSVEGTMGDEQFF	TGCAGCGTTGAGGGGACCATGGGAGATGAGCAGTTCTTC